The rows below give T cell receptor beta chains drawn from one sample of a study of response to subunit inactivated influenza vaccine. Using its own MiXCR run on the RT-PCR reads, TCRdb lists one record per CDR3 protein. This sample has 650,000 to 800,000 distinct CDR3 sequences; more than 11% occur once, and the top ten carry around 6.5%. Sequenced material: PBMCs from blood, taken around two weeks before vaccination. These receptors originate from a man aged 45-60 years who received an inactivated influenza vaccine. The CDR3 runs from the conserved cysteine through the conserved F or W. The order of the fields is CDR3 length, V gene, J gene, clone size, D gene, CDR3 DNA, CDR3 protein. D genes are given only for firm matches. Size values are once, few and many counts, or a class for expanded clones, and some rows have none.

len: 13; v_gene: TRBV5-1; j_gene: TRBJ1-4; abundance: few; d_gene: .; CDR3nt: TGCGCCAGCAGCCTCGAGACTAATGAAAAACTGTTTTTT; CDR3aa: CASSLETNEKLFF
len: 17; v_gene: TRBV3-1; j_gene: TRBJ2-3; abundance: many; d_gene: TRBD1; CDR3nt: TGTGCCAGCAGCCCCCCTTCGGGACAGCAAGACACAGATACGCAGTATTTT; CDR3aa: CASSPPSGQQDTDTQYF
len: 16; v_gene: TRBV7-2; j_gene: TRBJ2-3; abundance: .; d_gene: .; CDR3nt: TGTGCCAGCAGCTCGGGACTCCTGGCAAACACAGATACGCAGTATTTT; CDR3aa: CASSSGLLANTDTQYF
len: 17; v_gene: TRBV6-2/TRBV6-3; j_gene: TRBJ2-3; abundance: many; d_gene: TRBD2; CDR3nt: TGTGCCAGCAGTTACGAGCCCTTAGCGGGGACGACAGATACGCAGTATTTT; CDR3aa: CASSYEPLAGTTDTQYF
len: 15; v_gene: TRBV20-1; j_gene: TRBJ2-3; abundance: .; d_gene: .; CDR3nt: TGCAGTGCTAGAGATTACAGGGTTCCCACAGATACGCAGTATTTT; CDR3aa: CSARDYRVPTDTQYF
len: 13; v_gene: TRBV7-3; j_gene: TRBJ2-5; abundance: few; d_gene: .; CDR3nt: TGTGCCAGCAGCCCTCAGACGGGAGAGACCCAGTACTTC; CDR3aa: CASSPQTGETQYF
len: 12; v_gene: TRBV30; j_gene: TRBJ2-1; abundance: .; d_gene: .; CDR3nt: TGTGCCTGGAGTATGGGGGGCAATGAGCAGTTCTTC; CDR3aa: CAWSMGGNEQFF
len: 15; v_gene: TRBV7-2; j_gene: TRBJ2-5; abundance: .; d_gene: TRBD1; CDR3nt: TGTGCCAGCAGCTTATTCTCAGGGGGCCAAGAGACCCAGTACTTC; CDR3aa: CASSLFSGGQETQYF
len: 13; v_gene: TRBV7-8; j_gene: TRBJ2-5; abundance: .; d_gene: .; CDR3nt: TGTGCCAGCAGCTTAGCGTTTCGGTCTACCCAGTACTTC; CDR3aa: CASSLAFRSTQYF
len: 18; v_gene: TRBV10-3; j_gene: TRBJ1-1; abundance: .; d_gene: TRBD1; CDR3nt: TGTGCCATCAGTGAAGGTCAGGGGGCGAAGACGGGTGGCACTGAAGCTTTCTTT; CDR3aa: CAISEGQGAKTGGTEAFF
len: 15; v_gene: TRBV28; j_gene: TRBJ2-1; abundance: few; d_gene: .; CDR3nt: TGTGCCAGCAGTGGGGTGGGCGGGGACCTCAATGAGCAGTTCTTC; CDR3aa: CASSGVGGDLNEQFF
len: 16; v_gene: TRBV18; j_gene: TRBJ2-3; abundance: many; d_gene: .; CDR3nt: TGTGCCAGCTCAGAATTAGATACTACGGCGGGATATACGCAGTATTTT; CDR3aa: CASSELDTTAGYTQYF
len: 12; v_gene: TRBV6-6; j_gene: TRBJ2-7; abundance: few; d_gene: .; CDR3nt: TGTGCCAGCAGTTATAACCCTGGGGGGCAGTACTTC; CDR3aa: CASSYNPGGQYF
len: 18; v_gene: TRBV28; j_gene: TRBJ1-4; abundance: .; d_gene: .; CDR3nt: TGTGCCAGCAGTTTATTGAGCTCCCACGGGGTAACTAATGAAAAACTGTTTTTT; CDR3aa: CASSLLSSHGVTNEKLFF
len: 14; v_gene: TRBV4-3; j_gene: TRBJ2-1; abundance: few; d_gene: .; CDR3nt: TGCGCCAGCAGCCAAGATATAAGTGGAAATGAGCAGTTCTTC; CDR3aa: CASSQDISGNEQFF
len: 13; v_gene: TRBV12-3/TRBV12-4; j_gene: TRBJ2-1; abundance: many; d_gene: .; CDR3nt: TGTGCCAGCAGTTTAGCGGTAGGGAGTGAGCAGTTCTTC; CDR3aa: CASSLAVGSEQFF
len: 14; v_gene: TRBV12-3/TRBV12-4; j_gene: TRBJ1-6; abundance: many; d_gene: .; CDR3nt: TGTGCCAGCAGTTTAGCGCTAGAGGGGTCGGCCCTCCACTTT; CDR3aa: CASSLALEGSALHF
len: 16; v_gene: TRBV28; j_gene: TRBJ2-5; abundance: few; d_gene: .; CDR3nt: TGTGCCAGCAGTTTCCTGGGGACGGTTAACCAAGAGACCCAGTACTTC; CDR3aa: CASSFLGTVNQETQYF
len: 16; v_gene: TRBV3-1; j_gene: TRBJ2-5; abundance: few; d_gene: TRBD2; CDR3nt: TGTGCCAGCAGCCCCTATAGCGGGGGGTCTCAAGAGACCCAGTACTTC; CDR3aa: CASSPYSGGSQETQYF
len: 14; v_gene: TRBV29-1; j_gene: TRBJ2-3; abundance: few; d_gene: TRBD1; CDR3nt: TGCAGCGCCTTCTCCGGGACAGAAACAGATACGCAGTATTTT; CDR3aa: CSAFSGTETDTQYF
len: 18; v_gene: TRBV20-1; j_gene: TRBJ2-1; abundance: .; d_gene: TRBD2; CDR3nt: TGCTGTGCTAGAGATTATCAGGTGGCGCGGGAGGGCCGTAATGAGCAGTTCTTC; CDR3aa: CCARDYQVAREGRNEQFF
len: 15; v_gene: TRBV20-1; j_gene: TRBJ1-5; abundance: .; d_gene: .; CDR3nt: TGCAGTGCTAGAGAACCTACAGGGAACAATCAGCCCCAGCATTTT; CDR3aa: CSAREPTGNNQPQHF
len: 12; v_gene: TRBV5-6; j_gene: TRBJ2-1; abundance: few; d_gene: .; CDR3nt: TGTGCCAGCAGCTTACAGGCACTTGAGCAGTTCTTC; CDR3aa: CASSLQALEQFF
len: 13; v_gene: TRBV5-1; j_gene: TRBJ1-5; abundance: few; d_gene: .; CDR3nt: TGCGCCAGCACGGACAGATTAAATCAGCCCCAGCATTTT; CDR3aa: CASTDRLNQPQHF
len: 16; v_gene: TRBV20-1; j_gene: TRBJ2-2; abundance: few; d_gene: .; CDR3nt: TGCAGTGCTAGAGAGTCGGGACAAATGAACACCGGGGAGCTGTTTTTT; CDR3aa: CSARESGQMNTGELFF
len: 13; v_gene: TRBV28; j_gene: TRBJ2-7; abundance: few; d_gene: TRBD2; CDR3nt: TGTGCCAGCGTGGGGACTAGCTTCTACGAGCAGTACTTC; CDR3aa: CASVGTSFYEQYF
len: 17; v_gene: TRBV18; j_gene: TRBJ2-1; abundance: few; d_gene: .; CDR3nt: TGTGCCAGCTCACCCCAACGGGTTGCGGCGAAACCTCATGAGCAGTTCTTC; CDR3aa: CASSPQRVAAKPHEQFF
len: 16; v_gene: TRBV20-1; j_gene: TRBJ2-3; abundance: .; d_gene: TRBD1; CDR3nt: TGCAGTGCTAGCCCCGGGGACGGGCAGGGGGCAGATACGCAGTATTTT; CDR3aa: CSASPGDGQGADTQYF
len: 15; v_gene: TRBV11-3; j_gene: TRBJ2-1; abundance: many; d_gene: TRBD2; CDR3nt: TGTGCCAGCAGTTCTAGGGGCGGGAGTGTTGATGAGCAGTTCTTC; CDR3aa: CASSSRGGSVDEQFF
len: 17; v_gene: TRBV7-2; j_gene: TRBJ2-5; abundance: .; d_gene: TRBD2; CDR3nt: TGTGCCAGCAGCCAAATGGGGACTAGCGGGGGGCAAGAGACCCAGTACTTC; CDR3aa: CASSQMGTSGGQETQYF
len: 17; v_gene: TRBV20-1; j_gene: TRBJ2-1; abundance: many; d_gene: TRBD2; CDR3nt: TGCAGTGCTATAAACTCGGGGGGGCAAATGAGGTACAATGAGCAGTTCTTC; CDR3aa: CSAINSGGQMRYNEQFF
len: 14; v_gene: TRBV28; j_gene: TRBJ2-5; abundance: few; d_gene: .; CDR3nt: TGTGCCAGCACCTCTTTCGGGGCCCAAGAGACCCAGTACTTC; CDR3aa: CASTSFGAQETQYF
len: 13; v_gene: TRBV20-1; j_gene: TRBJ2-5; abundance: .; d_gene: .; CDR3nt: TGCAGCGCACGGTCGGGGGCCGAAGAGACCCAGTACTTC; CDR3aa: CSARSGAEETQYF
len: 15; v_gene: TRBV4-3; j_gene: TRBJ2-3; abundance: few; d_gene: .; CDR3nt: TGCGCCAGCAGCCAAGATGCGCCCCGAGGAGATACGCAGTATTTT; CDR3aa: CASSQDAPRGDTQYF
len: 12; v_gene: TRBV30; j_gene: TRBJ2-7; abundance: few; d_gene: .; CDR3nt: TGTGCCTGGAGTGGACTGAACTACGAGCAGTACTTC; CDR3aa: CAWSGLNYEQYF
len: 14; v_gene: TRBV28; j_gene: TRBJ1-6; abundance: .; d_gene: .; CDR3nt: TGTGCCAGCAGTTTATCCAGTAATTCTTCACCCCTCCACTTT; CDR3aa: CASSLSSNSSPLHF
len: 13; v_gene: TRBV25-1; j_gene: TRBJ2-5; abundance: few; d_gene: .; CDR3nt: TGTGCCAGCAGTGACGGAGACAGAGAGACCCAGTACTTC; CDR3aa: CASSDGDRETQYF
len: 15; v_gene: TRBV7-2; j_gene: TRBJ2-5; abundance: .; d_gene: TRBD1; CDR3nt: TGTGCCAGCAGCTTAAGACGGACAGGGAAAGAGACCCAGTACTTC; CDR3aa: CASSLRRTGKETQYF
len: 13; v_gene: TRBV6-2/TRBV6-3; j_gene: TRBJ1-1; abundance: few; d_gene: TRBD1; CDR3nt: TGTGCCAGCAGCTTCTCAGGGGGCACTGAAGCTTTCTTT; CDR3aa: CASSFSGGTEAFF
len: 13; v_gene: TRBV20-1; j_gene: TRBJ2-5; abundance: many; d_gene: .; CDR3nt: TGCAGTGCGCTCTCCTGGGGCCAAGAGACCCAGTACTTC; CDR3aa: CSALSWGQETQYF
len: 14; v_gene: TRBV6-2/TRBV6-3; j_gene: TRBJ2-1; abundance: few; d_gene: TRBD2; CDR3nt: TGTGCCAGCAGTTACTCTAGCGGGGGGGCCGGGCAGTTCTTC; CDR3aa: CASSYSSGGAGQFF
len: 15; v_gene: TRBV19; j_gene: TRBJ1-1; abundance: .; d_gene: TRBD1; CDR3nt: TGTGCCAGTAGTGCCGACAGGGTGATGAACACTGAAGCTTTCTTT; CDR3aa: CASSADRVMNTEAFF
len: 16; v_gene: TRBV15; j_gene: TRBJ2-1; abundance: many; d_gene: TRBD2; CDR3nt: TGTGCCACCAGCAGAGTCGCGGGAGGGCCCTTGAATGAGCAGTTCTTC; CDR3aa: CATSRVAGGPLNEQFF
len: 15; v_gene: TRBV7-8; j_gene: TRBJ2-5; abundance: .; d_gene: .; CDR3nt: TGTGCCAGCAGCTTAGTCGAGGGTAGTGGGGAGACCCAGTACTTC; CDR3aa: CASSLVEGSGETQYF
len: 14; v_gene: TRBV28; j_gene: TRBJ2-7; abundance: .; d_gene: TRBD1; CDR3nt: TGTGCCAGCGGAGCGGGACAGGGGGCGAAGGAGCAGTACTTC; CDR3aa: CASGAGQGAKEQYF
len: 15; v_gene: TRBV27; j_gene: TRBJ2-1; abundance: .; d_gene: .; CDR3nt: TGTGCCAGCAGTTTGAGGGACACGGCCTACAATGAGCAGTTCTTC; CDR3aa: CASSLRDTAYNEQFF
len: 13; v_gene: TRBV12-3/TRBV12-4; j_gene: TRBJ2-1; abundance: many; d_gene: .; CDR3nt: TGTGCCAGCAGTTTAGGTGCCTTCAATGAGCAGTTCTTC; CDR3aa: CASSLGAFNEQFF
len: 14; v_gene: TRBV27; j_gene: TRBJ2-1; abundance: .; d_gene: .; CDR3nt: TGTGCCAGCAGTTTATCTCACCGGTACAATGAGCAGTTCTTC; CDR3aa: CASSLSHRYNEQFF
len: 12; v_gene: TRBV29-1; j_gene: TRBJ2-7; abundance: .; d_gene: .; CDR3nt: TGCAGCGTTGTCAGCAGGGACTACGAGCAGTACTTC; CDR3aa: CSVVSRDYEQYF
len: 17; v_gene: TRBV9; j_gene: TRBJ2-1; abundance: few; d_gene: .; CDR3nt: TGTGCCAGCAGCGTATACTCTAGCCTAAGCTCCTACAATGAGCAGTTCTTC; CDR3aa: CASSVYSSLSSYNEQFF
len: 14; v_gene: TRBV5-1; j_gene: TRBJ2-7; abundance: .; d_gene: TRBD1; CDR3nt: TGCGCCAGCAGCTCGGGACAGCTCTCCTACGAGCAGTACTTC; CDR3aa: CASSSGQLSYEQYF
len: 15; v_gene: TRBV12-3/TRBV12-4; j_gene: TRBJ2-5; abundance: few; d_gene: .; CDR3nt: TGTGCCAGCAGCAAAAGCGGATATACTCAAGAGACCCAGTACTTC; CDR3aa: CASSKSGYTQETQYF
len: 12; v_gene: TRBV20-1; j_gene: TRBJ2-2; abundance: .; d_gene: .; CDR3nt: TGCAGTGCTAGACAGGGATACGGGGAGCTGTTTTTT; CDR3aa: CSARQGYGELFF